What follows are 17 T cell receptor beta chains derived from one specimen sequenced in a study of spatial heterogeneity in lung cancer. Study-wide results and limits: It was found that expanded intratumoral alpha and beta TCR counts tracked tumor mutation counts.

A single record per CDR3 protein comes from TCRdb applying MiXCR to the 5' RACE reads. The repertoire holds roughly 10,000 distinct CDR3 sequences, with roughly 12% as singletons. The time point: sample taken at primary tumor resection. For these TCRs, the target antigens are not known. The starting material was lung tumor tissue, obtained at surgery. The source is a male donor with early-stage non-small cell lung cancer.

By sample share, this clonotype is medium-sized. For a library built for alpha chains, this beta chain is a stray read; little rests on its size. J is TRBJ2-7 and V is TRBV28; D might be TRBD2 (5 bases). The CDR3 is 15 residues long. V was clipped by 8 bases and J by 0 bases, with 17 bases between them. Germline V gene data show CDR1 as MDHEN and CDR2 as SYDVKM. This CDR3 reads CASGSEEASSYEQYF. The CDR3 DNA is TGTGCCAGCGGGTCCGAGGAGGCCAGCTCCTACGAGCAGTACTTC.

By its share, this clonotype is medium-sized (0.01 to 0.1%). Within a library made for alpha chains, this beta chain is off target, and its count is uninformative. The chain has TRBV12-3 or TRBV12-4 and TRBJ1-1; D perhaps matches TRBD1 (5 bases). The germline V and J ends were trimmed by 3 bases and 5 bases, with 10 bases remaining between them. The CDR3 has 13 residues. CDR3 nucleotides: TGTGCCAGCAGTTTCGCAGGGAAGACTGAAGCTTTCTTT. Protein: CASSFAGKTEAFF.

In this sample, this clonotype turned up many times. This beta chain is an unintended read in a library built for alpha chains; its size means little. The chain links TRBV20-1 to TRBJ1-1; D is possibly TRBD1 (5 bases). With 2 bases removed from V and 1 base from J, the gap between germline ends came to 14 bases. The CDR3 runs to 15 residues. Germline lookup yields CDR1 DFQATT and CDR2 SNEGSKA (reference sequence). CDR3 in DNA: TGCAGTGCTAGACTCTTCGGGACGGGGAACACTGAAGCTTTCTTT. Translation: CSARLFGTGNTEAFF.

This clonotype was seen many times. The library was designed around alpha chains, so this beta chain is a stray read whose abundance carries little weight. The rearrangement joins TRBV5-1 to TRBJ2-1; tentatively, D is TRBD2 (6 bases). The length of the CDR3 is 16 residues. Per the germline V gene, CDR1 is SGHRS and CDR2 is YFSETQ. V was clipped by 3 bases and J by 5 bases, with 18 bases between them. This CDR3 reads CASSSRRASVDNEQFF. CDR3 nucleotides: TGCGCCAGCAGCTCCCGACGAGCTAGCGTCGACAATGAGCAGTTCTTC.

Worth noting for this clonotype: The library was designed around alpha chains, so this beta chain is a stray read whose abundance carries little weight. The J gene is TRBJ2-1, the V gene TRBV4-2; TRBD2 agrees at 9 bases. Germline CDR1 reads LGHNA; CDR2 reads YNFKEQ. J gave up 10 bases and V 0 bases, and 7 bases lay outside the gene matches. The CDR3 sequence is 15 residues long. DNA for the CDR3: TGTGCCAGCAGCCAAGATTCGACTAGCGGCCGGGAGCAGTTCTTC. Translating gives CASSQDSTSGREQFF.

This clonotype was observed a few times. Since it is a stray read in a library aimed at alpha chains, this beta chain has a size that is not meaningful. CDR3 DNA: TGTGCCAGCAGCCAAAGTTTCGGGGAAGAAGAGACCCAGTACTTC. This sequence encodes CASSQSFGEEETQYF. The rearrangement links TRBV16 to TRBJ2-5; D may be TRBD2 (5 bases). The V and J ends lost 2 bases and 3 bases respectively, with 13 bases between them. Germline-derived CDR1 and CDR2 are KGHSY and FQNENV. The CDR3 extends over 15 amino acids.

This clonotype was seen ten or more times. Found in a library prepared for alpha chains, this beta chain is an off-target read, and its abundance has little meaning. The gene calls are TRBV7-9 and TRBJ1-4; no definite D call. The germline V and J ends were trimmed by 4 bases and 10 bases, with 10 bases remaining between them. The CDR3 extends over 12 amino acids. CDR1 is SEHNR, CDR2 FQNEAQ, per germline (reference sequence). The CDR3 is CASSWGGGKLFF. CDR3 sequence (DNA): TGTGCCAGCAGCTGGGGTGGCGGAAAACTGTTTTTT. The variable domain in full, with the rest retrieved from reference TRBV7-9 and TRBJ1-4, is DTGVSQNPRHKITKRGQNVTFRCDPISEHNRLYWYRQTLGQGPEFLTYFQNEAQLEKSRLLSDRFSAERPKGSFSTLEIQRTEQGDSAMYLCASSWGGGKLFFGSGTQLSVL.

This clonotype was picked up many times. This beta chain was picked up by a library intended for alpha chains and is off target, so its count carries little meaning. The chain joins TRBV7-2 to TRBJ2-7, with 8 bases identical to TRBD1. Germline V CDR1 and CDR2: SGHTA, FQGNSA. The CDR3 length is 14 residues. J gave up 2 bases and V 5 bases, and 5 bases lay outside the gene matches. CDR3 DNA: TGTGCCAGCAGCATCGGGACAGGAACCTACGAGCAGTACTTC. Translation: CASSIGTGTYEQYF.

This clonotype rates as medium-sized. Because this beta chain is a stray read in a library intended to capture alpha chains, its abundance should not be given much weight. The chain couples TRBV7-6 to TRBJ2-1; 7 nucleotides match TRBD2. J was trimmed by 7 bases and V by 3 bases; bases with no gene match: 6. Germline lookup yields CDR1 SGHVS and CDR2 FNYEAQ. This CDR3 contains 14 residues. The CDR3 nucleotides read TGTGCCAGCAGCTTCCAGCGGGATTGGAATGAGCAGTTCTTC. Amino acids: CASSFQRDWNEQFF.

This clonotype has more than one count but fewer than ten. This beta chain is off target for a library built for alpha chains, so its abundance means little. The chain has TRBV11-1 and TRBJ1-2, with 7 bases identical to TRBD1. Per the germline V gene, CDR1 is SGHAT and CDR2 is FQDESV (reference sequence). The CDR3 spans 15 residues. The ends lost 4 bases at V and 5 bases at J; junction bases unmatched: 10. In DNA form, the CDR3 reads TGTGCCAGCAGCTCTACGGACAGGATTAATTATGGCTACACCTTC. The encoded protein is CASSSTDRINYGYTF.

This clonotype was detected ten times or more. As an off-target read in a library built for alpha chains, this beta chain has a frequency of little significance. The CDR3 nucleotides read TGTGCCAGCAGTTTACTCGGCATTTACGAGCAGTACTTC. It translates to CASSLLGIYEQYF. The gene calls are TRBV28 and TRBJ2-7; no clear D. Trimming took 2 bases from V and 4 from J, leaving 9 bases between them. In germline, CDR1 is MDHEN, CDR2 SYDVKM. This CDR3 is built from 13 residues. Full variable domain (rest looked up from reference TRBV28 and TRBJ2-7): DVKVTQSSRYLVKRTGEKVFLECVQDMDHENMFWYRQDPGLGLRLIYFSYDVKMKEKGDIPEGYSVSREKKERFSLILESASTNQTSMYLCASSLLGIYEQYFGPGTRLTVT.

This clonotype was seen many times. This beta chain appears as a stray read in a library generated for alpha chains; its size is not informative. V is TRBV6-2 or TRBV6-3 and J is TRBJ1-5; tentative D call: TRBD1 (5 bases). From germline, CDR1 is MNHEY and CDR2 SVGEGT. CDR3 length: 15 amino acids. With 6 bases removed from V and 0 bases from J, the gap between germline ends came to 12 bases. CDR3: CASSRVSYSNQPQHF. CDR3 nucleotides: TGTGCCAGCAGCAGGGTCTCCTATAGCAATCAGCCCCAGCATTTT.

By share, this clonotype ranks as medium-sized. Little can be read into the size of this beta chain, an off-target read in a library designed for alpha chains. The chain joins TRBV6-5 to TRBJ2-1; 10 bases agree with TRBD2. Germline V gene lookup returns CDR1 MNHEY and CDR2 SVGAGI. Unmatched junction bases numbered 4, after V lost 5 bases and J lost 3 bases. The CDR3 runs to 15 residues. CDR3 sequence: CASSTGTSVYNEQFF. As DNA, the CDR3 is TGTGCCAGCAGTACCGGGACTAGCGTCTACAATGAGCAGTTCTTC.

This clonotype showed up many times. Because this beta chain is a stray read in a library intended to capture alpha chains, its abundance should not be given much weight. V and J are TRBV27 and TRBJ2-1; tentative D call: TRBD2 (6 bases). V was pared by 0 bases and J by 4 bases, with 16 bases between. The CDR3 is made up of 17 amino acids. Germline V gene sequence: CDR1 MNHEY, CDR2 SMNVEV (reference sequence). CDR3 in DNA: TGTGCCAGCAGTTTATCCTCTGGACTAATTTTTTACAATGAGCAGTTCTTC. Amino acids: CASSLSSGLIFYNEQFF.

This clonotype was seen ten or more times. The junction differs from germline at one of its ends, possibly a read error. This beta chain is an off-target read within a library intended for alpha chains, so its frequency means little. CDR3 bases: TGTACCAGCAAACTGGGACAGTCTAATTCACCCCTCCACTTT. It yields the protein CTSKLGQSNSPLHF. The rearrangement joins TRBV27 to TRBJ1-6; 7 bases fit TRBD1. Germline V gives CDR1 MNHEY, CDR2 SMNVEV (reference sequence). This CDR3 comprises 14 residues.

This clonotype was counted at least ten times. A library prepared for alpha chains yielded this beta chain as an off-target read; its size is of little meaning. The chain employs TRBV29-1 and TRBJ2-7; TRBD1 matches 7 bases. Unmatched junction bases numbered 9, after V lost 7 bases and J lost 3 bases. Germline CDR1 SQVTM, CDR2 ANQGSEA. The CDR3 sequence is 13 residues long. The CDR3 here is CSGAQGVHYEQYF. For the CDR3, the DNA is TGCAGCGGGGCCCAGGGGGTACACTACGAGCAGTACTTC.

At least ten counts were recorded for this clonotype. Within a library made for alpha chains, this beta chain is off target, and its count is uninformative. The rearrangement uses TRBV7-9 and TRBJ1-1; 7 nucleotides agree with TRBD1. Losses at the gene ends were 4 bases for V and 6 bases for J; bases not matched to a gene: 5. CDR1 is SEHNR, CDR2 FQNEAQ, per germline (reference sequence). CDR3 length: 13 amino acids. In DNA form, the CDR3 reads TGTGCCAGCAGCTCTGGGACAGACCCTGAAGCTTTCTTT. It translates to CASSSGTDPEAFF.